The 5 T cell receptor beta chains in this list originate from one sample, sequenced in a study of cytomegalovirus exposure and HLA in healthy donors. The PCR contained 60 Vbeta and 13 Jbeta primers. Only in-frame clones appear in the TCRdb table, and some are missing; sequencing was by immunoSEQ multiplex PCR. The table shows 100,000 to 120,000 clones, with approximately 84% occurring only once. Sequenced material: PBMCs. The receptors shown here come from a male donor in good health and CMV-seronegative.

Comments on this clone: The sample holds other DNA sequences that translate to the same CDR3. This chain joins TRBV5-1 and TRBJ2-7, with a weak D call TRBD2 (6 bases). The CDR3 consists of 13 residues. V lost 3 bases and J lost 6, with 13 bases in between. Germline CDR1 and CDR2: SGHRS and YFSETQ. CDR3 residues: CASSSPGAPEQYF. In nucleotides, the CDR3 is TGCGCCAGCAGCTCGCCGGGAGCTCCCGAGCAGTACTTC. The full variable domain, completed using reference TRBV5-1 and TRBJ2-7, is KAGVTQTPRYLIKTRGQQVTLSCSPISGHRSVSWYQQTPGQGLQFLFEYFSETQRNKGNFPGRFSGRQFSNSRSEMNVSTLELGDSALYLCASSSPGAPEQYFGPGTRLTVT.

In DNA, the CDR3 is TGCGCCAGCAGTCCCCAGGGCCCTAGCTCCTACGAGCAGTACTTC. Translated: CASSPQGPSSYEQYF. The gene calls are TRBV4-3 and TRBJ2-7, with a possible D match to TRBD1 (5 bases). The CDR3 covers 15 residues. The germline V gene has CDR1 LGHNA and CDR2 YSLEER. Trimming shortened V by 6 bases and J by 0 bases, and 15 bases separated the two germline ends.

Here the CDR3 DNA reads TGTGCCAGCAGCTTAGCAAGGTCAGGGATCTATGGCTACACCTTC. Its protein product is CASSLARSGIYGYTF. This chain connects TRBV7-9 to TRBJ1-2; weak D call: TRBD1 (5 bases). The CDR3 has 15 residues. Germline V gene lookup returns CDR1 SEHNR and CDR2 FQNEAQ (reference sequence). Trimming removed 0 bases from V and 4 bases from J, with 12 bases in between.

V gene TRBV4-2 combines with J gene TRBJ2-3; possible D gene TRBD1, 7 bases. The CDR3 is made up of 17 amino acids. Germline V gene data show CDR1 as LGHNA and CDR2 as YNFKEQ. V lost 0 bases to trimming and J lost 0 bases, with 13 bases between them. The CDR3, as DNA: TGTGCCAGCAGCCAAGAGGTTGCGGGACAGAGCACAGATACGCAGTATTTT. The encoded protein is CASSQEVAGQSTDTQYF.

The CDR3 DNA follows: TGTGCCAGCAGCTTGGCCGGCGGGAGTCCAGATACGCAGTATTTT. Amino acid sequence: CASSLAGGSPDTQYF. The rearrangement uses TRBV7-3 and TRBJ2-3; 7 positions agree with TRBD2. This CDR3 is built from 15 residues. The ends lost 3 bases at V and 4 bases at J; junction bases unmatched: 7. Per the germline V gene, CDR1 is SGHTA and CDR2 is FQGTGA. Complete variable domain (other parts from reference TRBV7-3 and TRBJ2-3): GAGVSQTPSNKVTEKGKYVELRCDPISGHTALYWYRQSLGQGPEFLIYFQGTGAADDSGLPNDRFFAVRPEGSVSTLKIQRTERGDSAVYLCASSLAGGSPDTQYFGPGTRLTVL.